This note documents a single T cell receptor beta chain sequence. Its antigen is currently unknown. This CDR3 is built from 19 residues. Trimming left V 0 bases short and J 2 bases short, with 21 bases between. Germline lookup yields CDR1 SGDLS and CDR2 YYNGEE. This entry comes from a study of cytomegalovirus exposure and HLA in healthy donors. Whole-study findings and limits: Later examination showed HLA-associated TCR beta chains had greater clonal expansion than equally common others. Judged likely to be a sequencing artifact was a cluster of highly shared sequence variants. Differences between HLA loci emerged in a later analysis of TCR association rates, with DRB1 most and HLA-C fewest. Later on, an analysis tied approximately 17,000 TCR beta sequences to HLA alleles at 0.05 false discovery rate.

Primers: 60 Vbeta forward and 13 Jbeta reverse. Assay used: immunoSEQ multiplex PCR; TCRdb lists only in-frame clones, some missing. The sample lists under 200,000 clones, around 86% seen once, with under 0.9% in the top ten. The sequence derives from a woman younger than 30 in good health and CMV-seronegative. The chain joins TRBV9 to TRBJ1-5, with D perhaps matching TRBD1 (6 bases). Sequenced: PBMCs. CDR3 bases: TGTGCCAGCAGCGTAGCCAGGAGGGGGGGCGGTATCCGCAATCAGCCCCAGCATTTT. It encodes CASSVARRGGGIRNQPQHF.